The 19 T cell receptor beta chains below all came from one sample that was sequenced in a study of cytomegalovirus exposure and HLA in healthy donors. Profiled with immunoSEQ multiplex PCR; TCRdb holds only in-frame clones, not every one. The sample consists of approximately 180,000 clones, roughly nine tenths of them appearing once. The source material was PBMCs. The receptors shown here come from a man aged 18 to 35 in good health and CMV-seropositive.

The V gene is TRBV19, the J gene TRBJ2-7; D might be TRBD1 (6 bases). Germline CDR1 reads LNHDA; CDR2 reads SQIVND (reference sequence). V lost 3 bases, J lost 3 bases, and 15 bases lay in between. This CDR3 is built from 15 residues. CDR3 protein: CASSMRGHVGYEQYF. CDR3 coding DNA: TGTGCCAGTAGTATGAGGGGACACGTGGGCTACGAGCAGTACTTC.

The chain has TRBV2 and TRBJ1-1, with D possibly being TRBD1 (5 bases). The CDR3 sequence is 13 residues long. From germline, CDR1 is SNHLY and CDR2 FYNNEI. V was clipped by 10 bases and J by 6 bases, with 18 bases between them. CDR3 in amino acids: CANTIMGGAEAFF. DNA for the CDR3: TGTGCCAACACAATAATGGGGGGTGCTGAAGCTTTCTTT.

CDR3 amino acids: CASSSSGAFTEAFF. The CDR3 DNA sequence: TGTGCCAGCAGTTCCTCAGGGGCTTTCACTGAAGCTTTCTTT. This chain links TRBV28 with TRBJ1-1, with D maybe TRBD1 (6 bases). This CDR3 has 14 residues. Germline V lookup: CDR1 MDHEN, CDR2 SYDVKM. Trimming left V 4 bases short and J 4 bases short, with 13 bases between.

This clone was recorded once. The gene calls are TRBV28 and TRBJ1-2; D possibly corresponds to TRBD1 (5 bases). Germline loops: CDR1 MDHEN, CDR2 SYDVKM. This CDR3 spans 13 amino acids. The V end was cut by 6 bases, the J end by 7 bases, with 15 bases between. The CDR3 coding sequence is TGTGCCAGCAGCCCAGGGATGTCCCCTGGCTACACCTTC. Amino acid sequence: CASSPGMSPGYTF.

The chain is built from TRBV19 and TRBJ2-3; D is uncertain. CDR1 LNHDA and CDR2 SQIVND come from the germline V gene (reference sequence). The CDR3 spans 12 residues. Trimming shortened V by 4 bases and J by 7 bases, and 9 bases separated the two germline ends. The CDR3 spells CASSTHRNTQYF. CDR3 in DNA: TGTGCCAGTAGTACACATCGTAATACGCAGTATTTT.

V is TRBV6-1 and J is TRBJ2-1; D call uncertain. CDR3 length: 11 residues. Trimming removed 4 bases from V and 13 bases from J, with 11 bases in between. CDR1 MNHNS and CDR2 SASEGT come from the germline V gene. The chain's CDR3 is CASSGLVGQFF. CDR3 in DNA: TGTGCCAGCAGTGGATTGGTGGGCCAGTTCTTC.

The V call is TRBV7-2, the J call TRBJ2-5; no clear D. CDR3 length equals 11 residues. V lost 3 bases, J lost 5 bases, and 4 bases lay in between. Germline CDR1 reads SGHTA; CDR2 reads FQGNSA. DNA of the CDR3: TGTGCCAGCAGCTTTCGGGAGACCCAGTACTTC. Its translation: CASSFRETQYF.

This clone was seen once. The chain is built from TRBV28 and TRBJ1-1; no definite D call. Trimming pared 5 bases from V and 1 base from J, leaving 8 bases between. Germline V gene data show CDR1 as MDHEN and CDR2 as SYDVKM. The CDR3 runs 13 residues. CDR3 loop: CASSAQPNTEAFF. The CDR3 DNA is TGTGCCAGCAGTGCACAGCCGAACACTGAAGCTTTCTTT.

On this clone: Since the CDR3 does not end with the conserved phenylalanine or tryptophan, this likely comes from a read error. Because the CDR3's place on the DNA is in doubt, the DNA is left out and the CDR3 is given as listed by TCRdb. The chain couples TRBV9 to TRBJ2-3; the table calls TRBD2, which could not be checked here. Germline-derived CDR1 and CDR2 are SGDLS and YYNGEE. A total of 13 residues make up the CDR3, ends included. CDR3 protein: CASSEGLAGGLAL.

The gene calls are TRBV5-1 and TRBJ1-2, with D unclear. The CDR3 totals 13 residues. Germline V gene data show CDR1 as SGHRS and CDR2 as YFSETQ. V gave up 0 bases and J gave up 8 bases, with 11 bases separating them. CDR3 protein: CASSLEDFYGYTF. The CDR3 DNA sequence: TGCGCCAGCAGCTTGGAGGACTTTTACGGCTACACCTTC.

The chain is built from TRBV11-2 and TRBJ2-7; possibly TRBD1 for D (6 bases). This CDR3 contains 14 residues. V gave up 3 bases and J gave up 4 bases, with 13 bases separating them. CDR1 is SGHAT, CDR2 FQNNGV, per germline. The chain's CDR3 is CASSFGGRQYEQYF. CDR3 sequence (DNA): TGTGCCAGCAGCTTTGGGGGCAGACAATACGAGCAGTACTTC.

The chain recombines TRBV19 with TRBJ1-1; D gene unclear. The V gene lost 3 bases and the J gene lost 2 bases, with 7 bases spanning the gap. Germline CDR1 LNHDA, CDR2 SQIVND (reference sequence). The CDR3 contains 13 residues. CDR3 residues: CASSMSLNTEAFF. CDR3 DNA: TGTGCCAGTAGTATGTCGCTAAACACTGAAGCTTTCTTT.

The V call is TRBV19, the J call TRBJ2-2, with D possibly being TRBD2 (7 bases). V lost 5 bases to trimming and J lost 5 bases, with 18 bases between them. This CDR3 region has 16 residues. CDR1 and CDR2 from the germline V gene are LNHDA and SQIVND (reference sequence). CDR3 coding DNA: TGTGCCAGTAGTCCCTGGGGGCGCGGGAGAACCGGGGAGCTGTTTTTT. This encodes CASSPWGRGRTGELFF.

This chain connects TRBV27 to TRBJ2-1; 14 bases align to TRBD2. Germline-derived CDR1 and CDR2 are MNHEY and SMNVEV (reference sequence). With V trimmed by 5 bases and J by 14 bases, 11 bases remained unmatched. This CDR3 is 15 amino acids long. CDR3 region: CASSTPGLAGVGEFF. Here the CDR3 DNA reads TGTGCCAGCAGTACACCGGGACTAGCGGGAGTGGGGGAGTTCTTC.

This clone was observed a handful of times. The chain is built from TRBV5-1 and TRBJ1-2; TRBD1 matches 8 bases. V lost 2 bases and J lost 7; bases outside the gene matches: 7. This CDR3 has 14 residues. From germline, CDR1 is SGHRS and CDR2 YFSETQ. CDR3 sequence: CASSFGQGIGGYTF. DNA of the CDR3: TGCGCCAGCAGCTTCGGACAGGGTATTGGTGGCTACACCTTC.

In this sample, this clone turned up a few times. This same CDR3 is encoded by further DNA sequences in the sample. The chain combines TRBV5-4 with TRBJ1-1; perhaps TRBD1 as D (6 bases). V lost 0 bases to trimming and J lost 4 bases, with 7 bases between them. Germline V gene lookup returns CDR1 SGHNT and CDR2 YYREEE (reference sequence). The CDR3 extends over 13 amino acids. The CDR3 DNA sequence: TGTGCCAGCAGCTTGGGAGGGGGCACTGAAGCTTTCTTT. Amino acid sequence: CASSLGGGTEAFF.

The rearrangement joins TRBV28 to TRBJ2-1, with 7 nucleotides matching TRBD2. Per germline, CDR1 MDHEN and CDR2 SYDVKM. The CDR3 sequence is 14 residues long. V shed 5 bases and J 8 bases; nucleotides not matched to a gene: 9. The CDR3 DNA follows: TGTGCCAGCAGTGTGACTAGCCTTAGCGATGAGCAGTTCTTC. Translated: CASSVTSLSDEQFF.

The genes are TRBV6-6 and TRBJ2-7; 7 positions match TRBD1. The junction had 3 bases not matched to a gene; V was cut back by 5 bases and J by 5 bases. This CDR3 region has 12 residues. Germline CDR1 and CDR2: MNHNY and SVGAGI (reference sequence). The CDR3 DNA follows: TGTGCCAGCAGTCGACAGGGCAACGAGCAGTACTTC. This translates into CASSRQGNEQYF.

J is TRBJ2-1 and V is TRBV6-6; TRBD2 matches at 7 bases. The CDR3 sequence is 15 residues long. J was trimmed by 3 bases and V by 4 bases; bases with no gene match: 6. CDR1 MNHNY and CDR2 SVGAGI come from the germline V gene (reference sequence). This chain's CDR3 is CASSWGGVHYNEQFF. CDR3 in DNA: TGTGCCAGCAGTTGGGGGGGGGTTCACTACAATGAGCAGTTCTTC.